These 21 T cell receptor beta chains came from one sample sequenced in a study of CXCR3-negative and CXCR3-positive naive CD8 T cells. Study-wide findings and caveats: More hydrophobic TRB CDR3s were found in CXCR3-positive naive cells than in CXCR3-negative naive cells.

These TCRs are of unknown antigen specificity. Researchers prepared the TRB cDNA libraries using 5' RACE with UMI labels. From its re-call of the 5' RACE reads, TCRdb lists each CDR3 protein once, without DNA. The sample table includes some 140,000 distinct CDR3 sequences. The sequenced sample was naive CXCR3+ CD8+ T cells from blood. Subset defined: CD45RO-CCR7+CD27+CD95- naive CD8+ T cells expressing CXCR3 (TNR3+). All receptors come from a human donor in good health. Some clones in this sample may be carry-over from other donors' samples.

The chain combines TRBV14 with TRBJ2-7; TCRdb's assignment of TRBD1 cannot be checked, as there is no DNA. There are 14 residues in the CDR3. Germline CDR1 SGHDN, CDR2 FVKESK. The CDR3 is CASSRYRTAYEQYF.

This rearrangement joins TRBV28 to TRBJ2-1; TCRdb's D call, TRBD2, is unchecked because there is no DNA. This CDR3 has 15 residues. Germline V gene data show CDR1 as MDHEN and CDR2 as SYDVKM. The CDR3: CASSWGLANHNEQFF.

This sequence joins TRBV28 and TRBJ1-1; TCRdb indicates TRBD1, and absent DNA this call remains unverified. In germline, CDR1 is MDHEN, CDR2 SYDVKM. The CDR3 is 13 amino acids. The chain's CDR3 is CASSDTGGTEAFF.

This chain uses TRBV20-1 with TRBJ2-1; TCRdb outputs TRBD2, but without DNA this stays unchecked. Germline V gene data show CDR1 as DFQATT and CDR2 as SNEGSKA (reference sequence). The CDR3 spans 17 residues. Here the CDR3 reads CRARDLVGLAGVHEQFF.

CDR3: CASSLREDTQYF. This chain uses TRBV7-9 with TRBJ2-3. CDR1 is SEHNR and CDR2 is FQNEAQ in the germline V gene (reference sequence). The CDR3 totals 12 residues.

This sequence joins TRBV7-2 and TRBJ1-4; TCRdb outputs TRBD1, but without DNA this stays unchecked. In germline, CDR1 is SGHTA, CDR2 FQGNSA. The CDR3 length is 15 residues. CDR3 sequence reads: CATQLGETTNEKLFF.

The rearrangement joins TRBV12-3 or TRBV12-4 to TRBJ2-7; the TCRdb D gene call, TRBD2, has no DNA to confirm it. CDR3 length: 15 residues. This CDR3 reads CASSPRASGSYEQYF.

The rearrangement joins TRBV7-9 to TRBJ2-2. This CDR3 has 14 residues. CDR1 is SEHNR, CDR2 FQNEAQ, per germline (reference sequence). The CDR3 reads CASSLGSGTGELFF.

This chain uses TRBV7-6 with TRBJ1-6. Germline CDR1 and CDR2: SGHVS and FNYEAQ. The CDR3 sequence is 15 residues long. CDR3 protein: CASSQTTNSGSPLHF.

The chain is built from TRBV2 and TRBJ2-3; TCRdb proposes TRBD2, but this gene call is untestable without DNA. CDR1 and CDR2 from the germline V gene are SNHLY and FYNNEI. The CDR3 is made up of 12 amino acids. CDR3 amino acids: CALAGSTDTQYF.

The chain couples TRBV27 to TRBJ1-1; checking the TCRdb D call of TRBD1 is not possible without DNA. The germline V gene has CDR1 MNHEY and CDR2 SMNVEV (reference sequence). The CDR3 extends over 13 amino acids. The CDR3 is CASSQNGGTEAFF.

The rearrangement joins TRBV12-3 or TRBV12-4 to TRBJ2-7; the D gene TCRdb calls, TRBD2, cannot be checked with no DNA. This CDR3 has 16 residues. CDR3 protein: CASNSLGLALPYEQYF.

The genes are TRBV12-3 or TRBV12-4 and TRBJ2-3; with no DNA, the TCRdb D assignment of TRBD1 cannot be verified. CDR3 length equals 15 residues. The CDR3 loop reads CASSSPLGLSDTQYF.

This chain connects TRBV7-3 to TRBJ1-1. Germline V gene lookup returns CDR1 SGHTA and CDR2 FQGTGA. The CDR3 is 15 amino acids. CDR3 region: CASSFTPGGNTEAFF.

The chain couples TRBV7-4 to TRBJ2-7. The CDR3 totals 14 residues. Germline CDR1 SGHVT, CDR2 SQSDAQ. The CDR3 loop is CASSFNPCFGEQYF.

The rearrangement joins TRBV29-1 to TRBJ2-2; TCRdb lists TRBD2, though no DNA is available to test this call. Germline V lookup: CDR1 SQVTM, CDR2 ANQGSEA. The CDR3 totals 12 residues. The CDR3: CSVVPSCGELFF.

The rearrangement joins TRBV15 to TRBJ1-2; TCRdb's D call of TRBD1 is untestable without DNA. There are 14 residues in the CDR3. Germline CDR1 reads LNHNV; CDR2 reads YYDKDF (reference sequence). The chain's CDR3 is CATSRPGRNYGYTF.

The genes are TRBV7-2 and TRBJ2-7; TCRdb reports TRBD1, a call that lacks DNA to check it against. The CDR3 covers 16 residues. Germline CDR1 is SGHTA and CDR2 is FQGNSA. The CDR3 loop reads CASSSLWDRGRYEQYF.

V usage is TRBV4-2 and J usage is TRBJ1-1. This CDR3 is built from 14 residues. Germline CDR1 and CDR2: LGHNA and YNFKEQ. The CDR3 spells CASSQESWGTEAFF.

V is TRBV7-9 and J is TRBJ2-1. Germline CDR1 reads SEHNR; CDR2 reads FQNEAQ (reference sequence). The CDR3 consists of 13 residues. CDR3: CASSLELEREEFF.

CDR3 sequence: CASSLDRDASHTTDTQYF. The chain is built from TRBV5-1 and TRBJ2-3; with no DNA, the TCRdb D assignment of TRBD1 cannot be verified. This CDR3 comprises 18 residues. Germline CDR1 is SGHRS and CDR2 is YFSETQ. The full variable domain, with the rest looked up from reference TRBV5-1 and TRBJ2-3, is KAGVTQTPRYLIKTRGQQVTLSCSPISGHRSVSWYQQTPGQGLQFLFEYFSETQRNKGNFPGRFSGRQFSNSRSEMNVSTLELGDSALYLCASSLDRDASHTTDTQYFGPGTRLTVL.